This T cell receptor beta chain originates from a study of blood T cell repertoires in COVID-19. Germline CDR1 reads MDHEN; CDR2 reads SYDVKM. The CDR3 extends over 19 amino acids. The V and J ends lost 2 bases and 3 bases respectively, with 20 bases between them. Per the original data handling: The assay estimated nucleated cells by amplifying reference gene primers. Clones were read by immunoSEQ multiplex PCR, and TCRdb kept only the in-frame ones, dropping some. From that table come the V and J calls and clone size; the DNA was used to work out D and trimming. The sample lists some 130,000 clones, around 81% occurring once.

Sequencing used peripheral blood. The chain uses TRBV28 and TRBJ2-6; D might be TRBD2 (6 bases). The clonotype was recovered from an older woman with active or convalescent COVID-19. The CDR3 protein is CASSLVDRRAQVGANVLTF. The CDR3 DNA is TGTGCCAGCAGTTTAGTGGACCGGAGGGCCCAGGTTGGGGCCAACGTCCTGACTTTC.